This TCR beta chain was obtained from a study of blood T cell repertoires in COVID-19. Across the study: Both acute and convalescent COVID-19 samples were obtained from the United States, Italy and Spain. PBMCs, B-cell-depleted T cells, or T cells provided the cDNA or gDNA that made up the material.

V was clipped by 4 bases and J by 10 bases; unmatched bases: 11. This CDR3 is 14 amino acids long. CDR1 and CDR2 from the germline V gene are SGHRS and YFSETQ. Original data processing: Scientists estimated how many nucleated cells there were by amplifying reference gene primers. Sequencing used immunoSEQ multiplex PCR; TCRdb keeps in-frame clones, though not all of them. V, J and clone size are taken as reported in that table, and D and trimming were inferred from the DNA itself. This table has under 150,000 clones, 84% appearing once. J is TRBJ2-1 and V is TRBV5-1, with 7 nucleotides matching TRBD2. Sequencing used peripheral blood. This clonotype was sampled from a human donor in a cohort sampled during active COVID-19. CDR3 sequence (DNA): TGCGCCAGCAGCCCCGGGACTATCCAAGGAGAGCAGTTCTTC. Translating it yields CASSPGTIQGEQFF.